Listed below are T cell receptor beta chains from one sample, sequenced in a study of T-cell memory formation after mild COVID-19. TCRdb ran MiXCR on the 5' RACE reads and lists one entry per CDR3 protein. The data contain a few hundred thousand distinct CDR3 sequences, 16% of them singletons. Sequenced sample: PBMCs or a T cell subset sorted from them (not recorded which). Receptors were obtained from a man younger than 35 who had mild COVID-19 (a few samples of this study predate the infection). Cell type and time point are not known. The CDR3 runs from the conserved cysteine through the conserved F or W. The order of the fields is clone size, D gene, V gene, J gene, CDR3 protein, CDR3 DNA. A D gene is named only where the DNA matches it firmly. The size field is filled for only some rows; it gives once, few, many or a size class.

few,NA,TRBV7-2,TRBJ1-2,CASSQDPGGYGYTF,TGTGCCAGCAGCCAGGACCCCGGTGGCTATGGCTACACCTTC
NA,NA,TRBV7-3,TRBJ2-5,CASSLRGQIQETQYF,TGTGCCAGCAGCTTAAGGGGCCAGATACAAGAGACCCAGTACTTC
few,NA,TRBV6-5,TRBJ2-7,CASSYPGHLDEQYF,TGTGCCAGCAGTTACCCTGGACATCTTGACGAGCAGTACTTC
NA,TRBD1,TRBV20-1,TRBJ1-1,CSVTIRDRENTEAFF,TGCAGTGTCACGATCCGGGACAGGGAGAACACTGAAGCTTTCTTT
NA,NA,TRBV19,TRBJ1-1,CASSISIINTEAFF,TGTGCCAGTAGTATCTCGATTATCAACACTGAAGCTTTCTTT
NA,NA,TRBV7-8,TRBJ2-3,CASSPRRMADQDTQYF,TGTGCCAGCAGCCCCCGCCGGATGGCGGACCAAGATACGCAGTATTTT
few,NA,TRBV9,TRBJ1-2,CASSVDPGLYGYTF,TGTGCCAGCAGCGTAGATCCCGGGCTCTATGGCTACACCTTC
NA,NA,TRBV11-2,TRBJ2-5,CASRPWGLQETQYF,TGTGCCAGCAGACCTTGGGGACTTCAAGAGACCCAGTACTTC
few,NA,TRBV29-1,TRBJ1-1,CSVELDTEAFF,TGCAGCGTTGAGTTGGACACTGAAGCTTTCTTT
few,NA,TRBV5-1,TRBJ2-1,CASSLAGAKDEQFF,TGCGCCAGCAGCTTGGCCGGGGCGAAGGATGAGCAGTTCTTC
few,NA,TRBV12-3/TRBV12-4,TRBJ1-5,CASSLTRYNQPQHF,TGTGCCAGCAGTTTGACCAGGTACAATCAGCCCCAGCATTTT
NA,TRBD2,TRBV4-3,TRBJ2-2,CASSQEPAGGTGELFF,TGCGCCAGCAGCCAAGAACCGGCGGGGGGAACCGGGGAGCTGTTTTTT
few,NA,TRBV4-3,TRBJ2-3,CASSQGRGLDTQYF,TGCGCCAGCAGCCAGGGGCGGGGTTTAGATACGCAGTATTTT
NA,NA,TRBV2,TRBJ1-2,CASSDYYGYTF,TGTGCCAGCAGTGACTACTATGGCTACACCTTC
NA,NA,TRBV3-1,TRBJ1-6,CASSPPYEGPLHF,TGTGCCAGCAGCCCCCCTTATGAAGGACCCCTCCACTTT
few,NA,TRBV9,TRBJ2-1,CASSVAGLSSYNEQFF,TGTGCCAGCAGCGTAGCCGGACTCAGCTCCTACAATGAGCAGTTCTTC
few,TRBD1,TRBV6-2/TRBV6-3,TRBJ2-6,CASSIRQGTGANVLTF,TGTGCCAGCTCCATCAGACAGGGGACTGGGGCCAACGTCCTGACTTTC
NA,TRBD2,TRBV12-3/TRBV12-4,TRBJ2-3,CASSSGLAGPRSYF,TGTGCCAGCAGTTCGGGACTAGCGGGCCCGCGGTCCTATTTT
few,NA,TRBV4-1,TRBJ2-5,CASSPILAGGKGTQYF,TGCGCCAGCAGCCCGATCTTGGCAGGGGGGAAGGGGACCCAGTACTTC
few,NA,TRBV4-1,TRBJ2-7,CASSPADGYYEQYF,TGCGCCAGCAGCCCAGCGGACGGTTACTACGAGCAGTACTTC
NA,TRBD2,TRBV5-4,TRBJ2-7,CASSLASGEDEQYF,TGTGCCAGCAGCTTGGCTAGCGGGGAAGACGAGCAGTACTTC
few,TRBD1,TRBV4-1,TRBJ2-6,CASSHRTGDPSGANVLTF,TGCGCCAGCAGCCATAGGACAGGGGATCCCTCTGGGGCCAACGTCCTGACTTTC
few,TRBD2,TRBV2,TRBJ2-1,CASSQRVAGGKDNEQFF,TGTGCCAGCAGCCAGCGAGTAGCGGGGGGTAAAGACAATGAGCAGTTCTTC
NA,NA,TRBV12-3/TRBV12-4,TRBJ2-1,CASRSAGQYNEQFF,TGTGCCAGCAGGTCCGCAGGACAGTACAATGAGCAGTTCTTC
NA,NA,TRBV6-2/TRBV6-3,TRBJ2-5,CASSYLGSETQYF,TGTGCCAGCAGTTATTTAGGGTCAGAGACCCAGTACTTC
few,NA,TRBV4-2,TRBJ2-3,CASSQDLADTQYF,TGTGCCAGCAGCCAAGACCTAGCGGATACGCAGTATTTT
NA,NA,TRBV4-3,TRBJ2-3,CASSPWDGGADTQYF,TGCGCCAGCAGCCCCTGGGACGGAGGAGCGGATACGCAGTATTTT
few,NA,TRBV4-1,TRBJ1-2,CASSQADARGGYTF,TGCGCCAGCAGCCAAGCGGACGCGCGGGGTGGCTACACCTTC
NA,NA,TRBV15,TRBJ2-1,CATSRESNLLVGSEQFF,TGTGCCACCAGCAGAGAAAGCAACTTACTCGTTGGGAGTGAGCAGTTCTTC
many,TRBD2,TRBV6-4,TRBJ2-3,CASSASGGADTQYF,TGTGCCAGCAGTGCTAGCGGGGGGGCAGATACGCAGTATTTT
few,NA,TRBV27,TRBJ2-2,CASSYRGGTTGELFF,TGTGCCAGCAGTTACAGAGGTGGCACCACCGGGGAGCTGTTTTTT
few,NA,TRBV12-3/TRBV12-4,TRBJ1-1,CASSFRATPEAFF,TGTGCCAGCAGTTTCCGGGCAACCCCTGAAGCTTTCTTT
NA,NA,TRBV21-1,TRBJ2-1,CVARRDRGLRYEQFF,TGTGTCGCTCGAAGGGACAGGGGCTTAAGGTATGAGCAGTTCTTC
many,NA,TRBV28,TRBJ1-6,CASSLTRHSPLHF,TGTGCCAGCAGTTTAACCAGGCATTCACCCCTCCACTTT
few,NA,TRBV5-1,TRBJ2-4,CASSVGTRADIQYF,TGCGCCAGCAGCGTGGGAACTCGGGCGGACATTCAGTACTTC
many,NA,TRBV10-3,TRBJ1-2,CAISEGANYGYTF,TGTGCCATCAGTGAGGGGGCTAACTATGGCTACACCTTC
NA,TRBD2,TRBV7-6,TRBJ2-2,CASSLRTSGYTGELFF,TGTGCCAGCAGCTTAAGGACTAGCGGGTACACCGGGGAGCTGTTTTTT
NA,NA,TRBV7-9,TRBJ1-5,CASSSGGDGNQPQHF,TGTGCCAGCAGCTCCGGTGGCGATGGCAATCAGCCCCAGCATTTT
once,TRBD1,TRBV20-1,TRBJ1-6,CSARSRDREWSPLHF,TGCAGTGCTCGCTCTCGGGACAGGGAATGGTCACCCCTCCACTTT